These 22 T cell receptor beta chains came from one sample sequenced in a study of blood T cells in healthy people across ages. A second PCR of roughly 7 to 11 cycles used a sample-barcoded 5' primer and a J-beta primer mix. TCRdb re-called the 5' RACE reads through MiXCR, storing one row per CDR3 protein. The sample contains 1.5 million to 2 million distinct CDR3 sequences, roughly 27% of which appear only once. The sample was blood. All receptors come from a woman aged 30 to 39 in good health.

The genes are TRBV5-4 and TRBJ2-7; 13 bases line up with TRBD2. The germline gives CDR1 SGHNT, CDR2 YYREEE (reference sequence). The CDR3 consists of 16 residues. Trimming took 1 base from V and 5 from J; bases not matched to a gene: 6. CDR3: CASSLPGLAGLNEQYF. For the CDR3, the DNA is TGTGCCAGCAGCTTGCCGGGACTAGCGGGACTGAACGAGCAGTACTTC.

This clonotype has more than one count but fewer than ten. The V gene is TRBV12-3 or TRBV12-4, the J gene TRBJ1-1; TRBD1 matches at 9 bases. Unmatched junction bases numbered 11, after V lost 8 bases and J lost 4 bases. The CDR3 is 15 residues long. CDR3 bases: TGTGCCAGCCCTTCCTCGGACAGGGGCTTCACTGAAGCTTTCTTT. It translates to CASPSSDRGFTEAFF.

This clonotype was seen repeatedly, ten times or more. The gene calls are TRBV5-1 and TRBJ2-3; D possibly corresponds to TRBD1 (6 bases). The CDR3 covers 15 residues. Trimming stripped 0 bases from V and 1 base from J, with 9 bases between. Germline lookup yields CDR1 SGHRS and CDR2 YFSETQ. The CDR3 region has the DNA TGCGCCAGCAGCTTGGAGGGGGTGGGCACAGATACGCAGTATTTT. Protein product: CASSLEGVGTDTQYF.

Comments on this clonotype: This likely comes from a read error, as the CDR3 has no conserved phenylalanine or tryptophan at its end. CDR3 residues: CAINPGTSTDTQYL. CDR3 nucleotides: TGTGCCATCAATCCCGGAACTAGCACAGATACGCAGTATCTT. The chain has TRBV10-3 and TRBJ2-3; D not certain. The CDR3 spans 14 residues. From germline, CDR1 is ENHRY and CDR2 SYGVKD. The ends were cut back, 7 bases at V and 0 bases at J, with 11 bases in the middle.

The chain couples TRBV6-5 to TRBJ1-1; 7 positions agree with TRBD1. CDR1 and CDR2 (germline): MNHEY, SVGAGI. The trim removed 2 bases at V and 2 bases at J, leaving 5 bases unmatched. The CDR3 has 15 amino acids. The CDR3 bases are TGTGCCAGCAGTTACGACGGACAGGTCAACACTGAAGCTTTCTTT. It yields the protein CASSYDGQVNTEAFF.

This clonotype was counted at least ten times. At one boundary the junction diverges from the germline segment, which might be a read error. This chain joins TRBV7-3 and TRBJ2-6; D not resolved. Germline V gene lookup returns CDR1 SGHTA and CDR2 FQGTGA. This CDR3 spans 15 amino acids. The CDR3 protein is CASSRRVDGTNVLTF. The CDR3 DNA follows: TGTGCCAGCAGCCGAAGGGTTGATGGGACCAACGTCCTGACTTTC.

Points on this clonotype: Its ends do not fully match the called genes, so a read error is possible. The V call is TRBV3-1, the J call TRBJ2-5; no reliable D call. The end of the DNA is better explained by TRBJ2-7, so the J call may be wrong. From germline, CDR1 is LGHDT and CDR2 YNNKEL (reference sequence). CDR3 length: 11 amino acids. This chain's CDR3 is CARSQGSEQYF. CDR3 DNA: TGTGCCCGCAGCCAAGGAAGCGAGCAGTACTTC.

CDR3 amino acids: CASSVNGVLEAFF. The CDR3 DNA reads as TGTGCCAGCAGTGTGAACGGAGTACTTGAAGCTTTCTTT. The rearrangement uses TRBV6-1 and TRBJ1-1; no definite D call. With 4 bases removed from V and 7 bases from J, the gap between germline ends came to 13 bases. This CDR3 has 13 residues. The germline V gene has CDR1 MNHNS and CDR2 SASEGT.

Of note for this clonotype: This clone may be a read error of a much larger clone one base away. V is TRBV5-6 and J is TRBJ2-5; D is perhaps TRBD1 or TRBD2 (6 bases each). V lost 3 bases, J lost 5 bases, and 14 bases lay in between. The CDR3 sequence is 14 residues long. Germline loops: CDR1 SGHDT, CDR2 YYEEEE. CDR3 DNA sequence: TGTGCCAGCAGCTGGGGGGCTAGTACCGAGACCCAGTACTTC. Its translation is CASSWGASTETQYF. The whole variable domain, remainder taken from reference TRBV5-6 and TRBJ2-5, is DAGVTQSPTHLIKTRGQQVTLRCSPKSGHDTVSWYQQALGQGPQFIFQYYEEEERQRGNFPDRFSGHQFPNYSSELNVNALLLGDSALYLCASSWGASTETQYFGPGTRLLVL.

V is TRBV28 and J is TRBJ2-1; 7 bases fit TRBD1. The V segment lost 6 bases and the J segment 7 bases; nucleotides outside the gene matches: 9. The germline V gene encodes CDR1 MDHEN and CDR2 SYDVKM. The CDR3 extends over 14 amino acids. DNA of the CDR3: TGTGCCAGCAGCTCGAGGGGGCGAGAAAATGAGCAGTTCTTC. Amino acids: CASSSRGRENEQFF.

This chain's CDR3 is CASSFSGAGQETQYF. CDR3 sequence (DNA): TGTGCCAGCAGTTTTAGCGGGGCCGGCCAAGAGACCCAGTACTTC. This chain uses TRBV12-3 or TRBV12-4 with TRBJ2-5; the match to TRBD2 covers 8 bases. The CDR3 totals 15 residues. Trimming took 3 bases from V and 1 from J; bases not matched to a gene: 4.

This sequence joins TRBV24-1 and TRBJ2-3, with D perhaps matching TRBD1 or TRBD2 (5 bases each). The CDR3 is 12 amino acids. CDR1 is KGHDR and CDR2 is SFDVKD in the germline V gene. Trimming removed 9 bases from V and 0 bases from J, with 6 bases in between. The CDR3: CATEGSTDTQYF. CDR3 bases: TGTGCCACCGAGGGGAGCACAGATACGCAGTATTTT.

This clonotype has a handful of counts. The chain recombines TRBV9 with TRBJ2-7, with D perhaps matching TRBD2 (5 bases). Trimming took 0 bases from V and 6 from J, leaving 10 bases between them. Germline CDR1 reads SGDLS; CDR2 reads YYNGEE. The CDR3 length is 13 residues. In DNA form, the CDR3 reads TGTGCCAGCAGCGTAGACGAAGGAGGCGAGCAGTACTTC. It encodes CASSVDEGGEQYF. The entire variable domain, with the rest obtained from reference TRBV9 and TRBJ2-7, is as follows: DSGVTQTPKHLITATGQRVTLRCSPRSGDLSVYWYQQSLDQGLQFLIQYYNGEERAKGNILERFSAQQFPDLHSELNLSSLELGDSALYFCASSVDEGGEQYFGPGTRLTVT.

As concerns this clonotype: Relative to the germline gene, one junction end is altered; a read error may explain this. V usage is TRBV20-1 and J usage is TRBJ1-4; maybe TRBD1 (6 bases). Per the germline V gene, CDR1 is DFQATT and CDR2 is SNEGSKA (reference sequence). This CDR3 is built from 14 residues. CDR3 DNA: TGCAGTGCTCCTATCGGACAGCCTAATGAAAAACGGTTTTTT. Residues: CSAPIGQPNEKRFF.

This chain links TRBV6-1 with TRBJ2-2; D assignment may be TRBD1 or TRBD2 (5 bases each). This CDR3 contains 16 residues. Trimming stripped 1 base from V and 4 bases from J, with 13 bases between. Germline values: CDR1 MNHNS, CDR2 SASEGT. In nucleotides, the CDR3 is TGTGCCAGCAGTGAAGGGACGAGGGGACGCACCGGGGAGCTGTTTTTT. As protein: CASSEGTRGRTGELFF.

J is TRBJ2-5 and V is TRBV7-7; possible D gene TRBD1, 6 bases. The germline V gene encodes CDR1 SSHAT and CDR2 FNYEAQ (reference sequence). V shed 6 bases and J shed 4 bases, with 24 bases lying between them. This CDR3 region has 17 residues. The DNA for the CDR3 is TGTGCCAGCAGTTCCCAACCCTCTGTACACAGGGTAGAGACCCAGTACTTC. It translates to CASSSQPSVHRVETQYF.

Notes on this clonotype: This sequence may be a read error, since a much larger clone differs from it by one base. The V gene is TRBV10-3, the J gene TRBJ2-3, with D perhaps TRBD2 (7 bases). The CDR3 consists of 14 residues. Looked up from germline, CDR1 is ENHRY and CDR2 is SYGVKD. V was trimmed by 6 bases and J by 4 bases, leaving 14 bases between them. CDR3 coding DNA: TGTGCCATCAGGCCCGAAGGGGGGGCAGATACGCAGTATTTT. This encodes CAIRPEGGADTQYF.

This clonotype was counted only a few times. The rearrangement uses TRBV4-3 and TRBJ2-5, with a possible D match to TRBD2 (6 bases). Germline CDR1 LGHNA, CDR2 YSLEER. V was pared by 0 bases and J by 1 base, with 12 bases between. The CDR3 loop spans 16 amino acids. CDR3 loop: CASSQDLTGLQETQYF. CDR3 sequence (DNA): TGCGCCAGCAGCCAAGATCTCACGGGACTCCAAGAGACCCAGTACTTC.

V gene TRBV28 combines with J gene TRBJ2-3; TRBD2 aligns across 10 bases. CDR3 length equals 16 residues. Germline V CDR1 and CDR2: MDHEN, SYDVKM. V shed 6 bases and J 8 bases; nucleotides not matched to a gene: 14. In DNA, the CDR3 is TGTGCCAGCAGCCCTGGGACTAGCGAGGCCCGGGGTACGCAGTATTTT. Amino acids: CASSPGTSEARGTQYF.

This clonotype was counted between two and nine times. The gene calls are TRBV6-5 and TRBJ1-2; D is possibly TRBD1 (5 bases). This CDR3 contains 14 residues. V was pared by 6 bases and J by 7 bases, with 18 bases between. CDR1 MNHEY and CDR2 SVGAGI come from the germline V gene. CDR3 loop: CASRQQGSLGGYTF. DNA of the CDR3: TGTGCCAGCAGGCAGCAGGGTTCCTTAGGTGGCTACACCTTC.

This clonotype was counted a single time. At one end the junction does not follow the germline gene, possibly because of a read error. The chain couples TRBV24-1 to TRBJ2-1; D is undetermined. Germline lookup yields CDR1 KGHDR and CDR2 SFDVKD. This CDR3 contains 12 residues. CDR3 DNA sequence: TGTGCCGCCAGTGATTTTGGCGGTGAGCAGTTCTTC. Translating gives CAASDFGGEQFF.

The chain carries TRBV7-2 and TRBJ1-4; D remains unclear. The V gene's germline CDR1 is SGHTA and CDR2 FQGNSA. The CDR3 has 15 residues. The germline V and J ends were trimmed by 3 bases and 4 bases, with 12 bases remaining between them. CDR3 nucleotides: TGTGCCAGCAGCTTTGGCCGGAGGCTTAATGAAAAACTGTTTTTT. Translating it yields CASSFGRRLNEKLFF.